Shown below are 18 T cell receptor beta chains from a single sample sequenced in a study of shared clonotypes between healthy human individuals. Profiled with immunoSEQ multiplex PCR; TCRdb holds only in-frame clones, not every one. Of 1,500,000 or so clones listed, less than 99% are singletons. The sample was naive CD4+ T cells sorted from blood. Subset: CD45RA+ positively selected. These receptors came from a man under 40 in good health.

DNA for the CDR3: TGTGCCAGCAGTACCCTCGTAGCGGTTAACTACAATGAGCAGTTCTTC. It is translated as CASSTLVAVNYNEQFF. The chain employs TRBV28 and TRBJ2-1; the D gene is possibly TRBD2 (6 bases). Germline values: CDR1 MDHEN, CDR2 SYDVKM. V dropped 5 bases and J dropped 3 bases, with 17 bases sitting between them. The CDR3 is made up of 16 amino acids.

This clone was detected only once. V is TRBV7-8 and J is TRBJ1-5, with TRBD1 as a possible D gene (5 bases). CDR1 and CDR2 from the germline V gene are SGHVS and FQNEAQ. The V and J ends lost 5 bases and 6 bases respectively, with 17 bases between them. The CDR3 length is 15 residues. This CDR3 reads CASSALGQGSQPQHF. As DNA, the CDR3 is TGTGCCAGCAGCGCCCTCGGGCAGGGTAGTCAGCCCCAGCATTTT.

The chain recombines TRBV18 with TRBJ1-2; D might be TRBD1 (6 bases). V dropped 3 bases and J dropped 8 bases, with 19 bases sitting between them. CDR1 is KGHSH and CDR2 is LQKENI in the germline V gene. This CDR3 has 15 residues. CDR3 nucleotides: TGTGCCAGCTCACCCTCGGGGGGGCTTCTTGGGGGCTACACCTTC. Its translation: CASSPSGGLLGGYTF.

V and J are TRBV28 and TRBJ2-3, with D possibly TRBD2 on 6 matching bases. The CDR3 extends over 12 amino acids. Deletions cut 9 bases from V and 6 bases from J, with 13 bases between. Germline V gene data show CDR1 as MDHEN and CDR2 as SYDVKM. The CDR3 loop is CASGSGLDTQYF. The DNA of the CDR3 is TGTGCCAGTGGTAGCGGTCTCGATACGCAGTATTTT.

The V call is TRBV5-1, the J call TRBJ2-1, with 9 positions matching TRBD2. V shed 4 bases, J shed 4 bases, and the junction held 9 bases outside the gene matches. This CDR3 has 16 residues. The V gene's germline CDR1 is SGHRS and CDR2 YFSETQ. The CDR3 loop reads CASSVQPGLAYNEQFF. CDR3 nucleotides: TGCGCCAGCAGCGTCCAACCGGGACTAGCTTACAATGAGCAGTTCTTC.

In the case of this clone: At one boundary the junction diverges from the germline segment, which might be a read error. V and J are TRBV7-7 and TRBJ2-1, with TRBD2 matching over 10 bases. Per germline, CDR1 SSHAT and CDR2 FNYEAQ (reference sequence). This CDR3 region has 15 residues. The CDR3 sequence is CASSPGLAEYNEQFF. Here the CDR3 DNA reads TGTGCTAGCAGCCCCGGACTAGCGGAGTACAATGAGCAGTTCTTC.

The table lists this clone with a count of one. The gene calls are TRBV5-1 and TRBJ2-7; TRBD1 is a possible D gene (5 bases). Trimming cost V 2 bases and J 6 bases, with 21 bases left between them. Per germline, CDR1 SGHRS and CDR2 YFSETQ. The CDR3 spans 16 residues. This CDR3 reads CASSLVDRPSRSEQYF. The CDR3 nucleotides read TGCGCCAGCAGCTTAGTCGACAGACCCTCCAGATCCGAGCAGTACTTC.

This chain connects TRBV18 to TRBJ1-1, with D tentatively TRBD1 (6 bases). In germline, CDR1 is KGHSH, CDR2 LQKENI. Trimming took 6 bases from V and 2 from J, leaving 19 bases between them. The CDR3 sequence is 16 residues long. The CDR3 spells CASSLYQGISNTEAFF. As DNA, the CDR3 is TGTGCCAGCTCCTTGTATCAGGGGATTAGTAACACTGAAGCTTTCTTT.

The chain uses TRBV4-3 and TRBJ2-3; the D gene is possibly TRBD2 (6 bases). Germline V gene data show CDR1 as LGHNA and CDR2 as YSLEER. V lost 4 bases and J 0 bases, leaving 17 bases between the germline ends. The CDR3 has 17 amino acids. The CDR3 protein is CASSLATGTSSTDTQYF. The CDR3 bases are TGCGCCAGCAGCCTGGCTACCGGGACTTCTAGCACAGATACGCAGTATTTT.

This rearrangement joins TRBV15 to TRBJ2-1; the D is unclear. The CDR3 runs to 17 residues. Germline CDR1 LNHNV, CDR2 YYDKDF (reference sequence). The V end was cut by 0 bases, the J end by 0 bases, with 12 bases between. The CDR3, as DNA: TGTGCCACCAGCAGAGATCCTGCTAGTAGCTCCTACAATGAGCAGTTCTTC. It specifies CATSRDPASSSYNEQFF.

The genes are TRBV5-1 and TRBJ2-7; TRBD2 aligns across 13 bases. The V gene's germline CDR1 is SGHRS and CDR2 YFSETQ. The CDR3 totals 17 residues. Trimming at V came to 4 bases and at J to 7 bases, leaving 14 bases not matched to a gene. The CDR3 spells CASSLTSGRVGLAEQYF. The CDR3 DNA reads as TGCGCCAGCAGCCTTACTAGCGGGAGGGTCGGCTTAGCGGAGCAGTACTTC.

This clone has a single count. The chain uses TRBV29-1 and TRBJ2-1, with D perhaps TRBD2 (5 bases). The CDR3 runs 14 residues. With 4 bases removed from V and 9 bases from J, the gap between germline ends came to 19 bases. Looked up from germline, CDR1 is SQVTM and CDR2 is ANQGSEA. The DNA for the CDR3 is TGCAGCGTTGGCGACGGGATTCGCCTAGGTGAGCAGTTCTTC. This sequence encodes CSVGDGIRLGEQFF.

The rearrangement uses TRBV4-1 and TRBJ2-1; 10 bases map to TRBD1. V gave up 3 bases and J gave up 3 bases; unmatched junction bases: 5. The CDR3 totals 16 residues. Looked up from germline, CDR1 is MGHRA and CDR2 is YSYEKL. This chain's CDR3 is CASSQWTGGLYNEQFF. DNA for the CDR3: TGCGCCAGCAGCCAGTGGACAGGGGGACTCTACAATGAGCAGTTCTTC.

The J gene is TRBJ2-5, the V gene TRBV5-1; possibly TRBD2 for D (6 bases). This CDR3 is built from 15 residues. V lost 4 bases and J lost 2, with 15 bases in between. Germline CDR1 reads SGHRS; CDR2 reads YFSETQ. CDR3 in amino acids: CASSPREAGQETQYF. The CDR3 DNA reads TGCGCCAGCAGCCCCCGTGAGGCGGGGCAAGAGACCCAGTACTTC.

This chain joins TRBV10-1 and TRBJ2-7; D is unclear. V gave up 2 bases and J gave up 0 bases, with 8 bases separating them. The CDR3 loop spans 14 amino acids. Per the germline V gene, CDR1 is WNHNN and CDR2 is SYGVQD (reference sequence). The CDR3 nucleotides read TGCGCCAGCAGTGAGCAATCGGGCTCCTACGAGCAGTACTTC. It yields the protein CASSEQSGSYEQYF.

The CDR3 region is CASSTRTPLVTEAFF. CDR3 nucleotides: TGTGCCAGCAGCACCCGGACCCCCTTGGTGACTGAAGCTTTCTTT. V usage is TRBV7-2 and J usage is TRBJ1-1; D is unresolved. V was clipped by 5 bases and J by 5 bases, with 18 bases between them. The CDR3 has 15 amino acids. Germline CDR1 SGHTA, CDR2 FQGNSA.

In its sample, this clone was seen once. The CDR3 loop reads CASKGHLMNTEAFF. The CDR3 coding sequence is TGCGCCAGCAAGGGCCACCTCATGAACACTGAAGCTTTCTTT. This chain connects TRBV10-2 to TRBJ1-1, with D unresolved. The CDR3 extends over 14 amino acids. V was cut by 7 bases and J by 0 bases, with 12 bases left in between. The germline gives CDR1 WSHSY, CDR2 SAAADI.

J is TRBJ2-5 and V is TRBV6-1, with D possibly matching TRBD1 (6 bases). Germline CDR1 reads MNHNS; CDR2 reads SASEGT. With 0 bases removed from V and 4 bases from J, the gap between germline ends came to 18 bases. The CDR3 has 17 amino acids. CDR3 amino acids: CASSEALGRGRGETQYF. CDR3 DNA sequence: TGTGCCAGCAGTGAAGCGCTGGGCAGGGGAAGGGGAGAGACCCAGTACTTC.